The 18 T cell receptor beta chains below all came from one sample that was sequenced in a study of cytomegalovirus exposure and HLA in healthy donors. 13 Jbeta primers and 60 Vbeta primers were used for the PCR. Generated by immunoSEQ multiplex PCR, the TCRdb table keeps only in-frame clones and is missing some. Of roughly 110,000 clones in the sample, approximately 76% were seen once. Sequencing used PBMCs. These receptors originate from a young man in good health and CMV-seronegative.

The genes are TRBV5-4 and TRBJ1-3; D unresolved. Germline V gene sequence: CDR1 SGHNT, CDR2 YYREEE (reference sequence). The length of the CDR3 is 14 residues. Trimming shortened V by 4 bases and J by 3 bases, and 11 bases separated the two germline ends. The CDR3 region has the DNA TGTGCCAGCAGCCTCGAATTGAGTGGAAACACCATATATTTT. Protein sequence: CASSLELSGNTIYF. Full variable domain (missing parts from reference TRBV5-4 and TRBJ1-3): ETGVTQSPTHLIKTRGQQVTLRCSSQSGHNTVSWYQQALGQGPQFIFQYYREEENGRGNFPPRFSGLQFPNYSSELNVNALELDDSALYLCASSLELSGNTIYFGEGSWLTVV.

Here the CDR3 reads CASSPLPNYGYTF. CDR3 coding DNA: TGTGCCAGCTCCCCTCTACCTAACTATGGCTACACCTTC. V usage is TRBV18 and J usage is TRBJ1-2; D remains ambiguous. This CDR3 is built from 13 residues. The V gene lost 6 bases and the J gene lost 0 bases, with 8 bases spanning the gap. Germline V gene lookup returns CDR1 KGHSH and CDR2 LQKENI.

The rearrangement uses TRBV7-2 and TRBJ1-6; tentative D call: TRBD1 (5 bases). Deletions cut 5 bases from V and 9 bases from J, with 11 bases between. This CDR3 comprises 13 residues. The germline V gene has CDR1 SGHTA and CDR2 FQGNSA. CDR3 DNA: TGTGCCAGCAGCCCGGTGGGGGGTTCACCCCTCCACTTT. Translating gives CASSPVGGSPLHF.

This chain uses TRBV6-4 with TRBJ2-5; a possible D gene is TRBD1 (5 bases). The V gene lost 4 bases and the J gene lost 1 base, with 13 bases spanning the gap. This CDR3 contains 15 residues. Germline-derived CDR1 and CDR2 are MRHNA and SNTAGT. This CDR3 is CASSAPSTAQETQYF. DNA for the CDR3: TGTGCCAGCAGTGCGCCTTCGACAGCCCAAGAGACCCAGTACTTC.

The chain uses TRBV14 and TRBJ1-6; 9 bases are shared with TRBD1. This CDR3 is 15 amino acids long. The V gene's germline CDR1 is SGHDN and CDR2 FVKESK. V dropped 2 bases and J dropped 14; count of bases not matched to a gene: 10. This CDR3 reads CASSQRTGARGALHF. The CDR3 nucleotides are TGTGCCAGCAGCCAACGGACAGGGGCCCGTGGGGCCCTCCACTTT.

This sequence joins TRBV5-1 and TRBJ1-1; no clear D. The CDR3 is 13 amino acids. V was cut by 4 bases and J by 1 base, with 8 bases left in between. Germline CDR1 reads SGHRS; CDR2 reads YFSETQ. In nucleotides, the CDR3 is TGCGCCAGCAGCCGGGTCCCGAACACTGAAGCTTTCTTT. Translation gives CASSRVPNTEAFF. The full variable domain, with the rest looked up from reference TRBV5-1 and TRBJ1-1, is KAGVTQTPRYLIKTRGQQVTLSCSPISGHRSVSWYQQTPGQGLQFLFEYFSETQRNKGNFPGRFSGRQFSNSRSEMNVSTLELGDSALYLCASSRVPNTEAFFGQGTRLTVV.

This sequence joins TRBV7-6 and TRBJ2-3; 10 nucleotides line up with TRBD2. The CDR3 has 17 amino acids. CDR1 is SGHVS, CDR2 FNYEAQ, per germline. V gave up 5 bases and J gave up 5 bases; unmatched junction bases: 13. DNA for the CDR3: TGTGCCAGCAGCACCCGAGCGGGGGGGCCTGAGGTAGATACGCAGTATTTT. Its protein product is CASSTRAGGPEVDTQYF.

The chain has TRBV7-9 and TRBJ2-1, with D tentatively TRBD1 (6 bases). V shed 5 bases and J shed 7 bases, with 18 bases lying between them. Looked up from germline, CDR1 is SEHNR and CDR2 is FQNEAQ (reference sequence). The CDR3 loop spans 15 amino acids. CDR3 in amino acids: CASSGILGTQNEQFF. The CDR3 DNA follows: TGTGCCAGCAGCGGGATTCTGGGGACACAAAATGAGCAGTTCTTC.

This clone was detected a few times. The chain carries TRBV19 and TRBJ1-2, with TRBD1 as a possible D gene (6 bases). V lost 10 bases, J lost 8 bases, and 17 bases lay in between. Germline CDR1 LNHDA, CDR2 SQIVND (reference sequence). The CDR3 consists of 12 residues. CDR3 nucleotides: TGTGCCACCTTACAGGGATTGTGCGGCTACACCTTC. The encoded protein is CATLQGLCGYTF.

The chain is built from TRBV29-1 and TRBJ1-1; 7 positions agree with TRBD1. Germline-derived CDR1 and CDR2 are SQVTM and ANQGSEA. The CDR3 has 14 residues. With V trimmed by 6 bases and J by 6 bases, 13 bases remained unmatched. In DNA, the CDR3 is TGCAGCGTGACTACAGGGGCGCCGTTGTCTGAAGCTTTCTTT. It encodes CSVTTGAPLSEAFF.

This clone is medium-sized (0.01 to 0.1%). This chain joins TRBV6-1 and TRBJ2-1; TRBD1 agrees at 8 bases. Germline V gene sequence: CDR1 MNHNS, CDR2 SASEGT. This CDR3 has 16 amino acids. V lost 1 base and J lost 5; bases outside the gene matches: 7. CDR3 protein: CASSEVAGGGHNEQFF. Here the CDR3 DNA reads TGTGCCAGCAGTGAAGTGGCAGGGGGCGGTCACAATGAGCAGTTCTTC.

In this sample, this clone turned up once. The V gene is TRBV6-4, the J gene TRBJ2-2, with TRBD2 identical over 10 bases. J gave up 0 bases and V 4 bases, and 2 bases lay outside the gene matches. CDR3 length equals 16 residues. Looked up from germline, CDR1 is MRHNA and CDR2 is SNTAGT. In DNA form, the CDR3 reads TGTGCCAGCAGTGGCCTAGCGGGGGCGAACACCGGGGAGCTGTTTTTT. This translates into CASSGLAGANTGELFF.

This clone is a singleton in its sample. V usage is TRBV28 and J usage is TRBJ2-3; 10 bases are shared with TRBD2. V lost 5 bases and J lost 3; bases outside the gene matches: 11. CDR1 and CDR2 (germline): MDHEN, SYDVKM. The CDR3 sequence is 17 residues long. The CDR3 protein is CASSRLPAGGPTDTQYF. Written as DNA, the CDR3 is TGTGCCAGCAGTCGTCTACCAGCGGGGGGGCCGACAGATACGCAGTATTTT.

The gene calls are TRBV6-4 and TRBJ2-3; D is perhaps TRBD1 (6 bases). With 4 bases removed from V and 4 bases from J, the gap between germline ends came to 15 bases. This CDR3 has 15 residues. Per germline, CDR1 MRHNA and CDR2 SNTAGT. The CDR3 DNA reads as TGTGCCAGCAGTGCGGGGACAAACCATGCAGATACGCAGTATTTT. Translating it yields CASSAGTNHADTQYF.

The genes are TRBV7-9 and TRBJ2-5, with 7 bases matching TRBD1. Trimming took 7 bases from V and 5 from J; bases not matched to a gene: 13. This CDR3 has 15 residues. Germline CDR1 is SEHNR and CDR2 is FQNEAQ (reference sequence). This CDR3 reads CASTTPGQLKETQYF. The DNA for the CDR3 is TGTGCCAGCACCACTCCGGGACAGCTTAAGGAGACCCAGTACTTC.

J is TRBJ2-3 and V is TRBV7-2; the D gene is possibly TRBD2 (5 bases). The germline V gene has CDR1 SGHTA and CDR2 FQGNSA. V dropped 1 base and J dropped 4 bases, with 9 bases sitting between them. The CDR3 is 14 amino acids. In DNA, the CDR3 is TGTGCCAGCAGCTTAGGGGCGAGGGCAGATACGCAGTATTTT. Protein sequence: CASSLGARADTQYF.

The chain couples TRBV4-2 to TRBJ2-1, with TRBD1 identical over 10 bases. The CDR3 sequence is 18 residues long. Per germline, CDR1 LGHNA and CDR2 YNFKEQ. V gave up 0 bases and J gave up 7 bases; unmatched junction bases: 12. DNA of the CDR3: TGTGCCAGCAGCCAAGATCGGGGCGGGACAGGGGCGAGAAATGAGCAGTTCTTC. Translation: CASSQDRGGTGARNEQFF.

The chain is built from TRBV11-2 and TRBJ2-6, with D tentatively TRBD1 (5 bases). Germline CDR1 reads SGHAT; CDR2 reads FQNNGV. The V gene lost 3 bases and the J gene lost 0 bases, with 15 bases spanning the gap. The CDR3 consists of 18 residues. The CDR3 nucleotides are TGTGCCAGCAGCTTGTGGCAGGGCCACCACTCTGGGGCCAACGTCCTGACTTTC. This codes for CASSLWQGHHSGANVLTF.